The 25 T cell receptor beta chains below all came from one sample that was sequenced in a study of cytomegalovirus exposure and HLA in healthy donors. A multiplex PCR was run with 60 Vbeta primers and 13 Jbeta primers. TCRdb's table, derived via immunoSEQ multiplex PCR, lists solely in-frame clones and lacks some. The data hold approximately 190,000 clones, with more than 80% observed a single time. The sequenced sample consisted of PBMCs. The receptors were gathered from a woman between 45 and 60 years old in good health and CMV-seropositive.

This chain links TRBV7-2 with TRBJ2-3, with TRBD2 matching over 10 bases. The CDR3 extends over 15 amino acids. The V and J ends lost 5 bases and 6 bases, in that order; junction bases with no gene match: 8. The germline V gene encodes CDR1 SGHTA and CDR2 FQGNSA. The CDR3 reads CASSPRAGGRDTQYF. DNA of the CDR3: TGTGCCAGCAGCCCCAGAGCGGGGGGGCGGGATACGCAGTATTTT.

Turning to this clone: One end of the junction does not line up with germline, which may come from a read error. CDR3 in amino acids: CASSLVAGGDEQFF. CDR3 nucleotide sequence: TGTGCTAGCAGCTTAGTAGCGGGGGGTGATGAGCAGTTCTTC. J is TRBJ2-1 and V is TRBV7-7, with 10 nucleotides matching TRBD2. Germline CDR1 SSHAT, CDR2 FNYEAQ (reference sequence). The CDR3 covers 14 residues. The entire variable domain, with the rest obtained from reference TRBV7-7 and TRBJ2-1, is as follows: GAGVSQSPRYKVTKRGQDVTLRCDPISSHATLYWYQQALGQGPEFLTYFNYEAQPDKSGLPSDRFSAERPEGSISTLTIQRTEQRDSAMYRCASSLVAGGDEQFFGPGTRLTVL.

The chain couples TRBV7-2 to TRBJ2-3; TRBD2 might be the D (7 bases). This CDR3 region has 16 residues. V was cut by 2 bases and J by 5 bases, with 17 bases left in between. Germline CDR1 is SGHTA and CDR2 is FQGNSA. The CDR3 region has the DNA TGTGCCAGCAGCTTAAGTCCGAGGGGGGGTCTAGATACGCAGTATTTT. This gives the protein CASSLSPRGGLDTQYF.

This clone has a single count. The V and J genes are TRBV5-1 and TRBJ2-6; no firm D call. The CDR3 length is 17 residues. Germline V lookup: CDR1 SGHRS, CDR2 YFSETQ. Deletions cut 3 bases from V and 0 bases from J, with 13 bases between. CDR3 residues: CASSSTTILSGANVLTF. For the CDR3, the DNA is TGCGCCAGCAGCTCGACAACCATTCTCTCTGGGGCCAACGTCCTGACTTTC. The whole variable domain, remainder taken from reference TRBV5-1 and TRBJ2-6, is KAGVTQTPRYLIKTRGQQVTLSCSPISGHRSVSWYQQTPGQGLQFLFEYFSETQRNKGNFPGRFSGRQFSNSRSEMNVSTLELGDSALYLCASSSTTILSGANVLTFGAGSRLTVL.

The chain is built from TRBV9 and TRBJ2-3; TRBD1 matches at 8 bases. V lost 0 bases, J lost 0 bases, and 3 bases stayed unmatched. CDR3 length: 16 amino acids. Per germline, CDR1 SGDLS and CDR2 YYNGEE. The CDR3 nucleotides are TGTGCCAGCAGCGTAGGGCGGGACAGGAGCACAGATACGCAGTATTTT. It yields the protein CASSVGRDRSTDTQYF.

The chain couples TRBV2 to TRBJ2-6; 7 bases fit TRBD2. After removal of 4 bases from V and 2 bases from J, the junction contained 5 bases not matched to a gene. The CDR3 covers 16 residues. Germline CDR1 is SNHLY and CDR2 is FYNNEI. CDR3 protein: CASSGNGGAGANVLTF. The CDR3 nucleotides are TGTGCCAGCAGTGGGAATGGGGGGGCTGGGGCCAACGTCCTGACTTTC.

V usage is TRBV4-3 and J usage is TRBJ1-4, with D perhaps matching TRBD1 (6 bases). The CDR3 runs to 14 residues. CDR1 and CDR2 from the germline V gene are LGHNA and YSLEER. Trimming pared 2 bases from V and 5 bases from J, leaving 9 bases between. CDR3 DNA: TGCGCCAGCAGCCAAAACCAGGGGAATGAAAAACTGTTTTTT. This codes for CASSQNQGNEKLFF.

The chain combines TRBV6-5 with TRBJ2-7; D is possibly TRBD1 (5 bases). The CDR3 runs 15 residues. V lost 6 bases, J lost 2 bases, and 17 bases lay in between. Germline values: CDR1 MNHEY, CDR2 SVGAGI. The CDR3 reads CASRGWGRATYEQYF. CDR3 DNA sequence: TGTGCCAGCAGGGGGTGGGGCAGGGCAACCTACGAGCAGTACTTC.

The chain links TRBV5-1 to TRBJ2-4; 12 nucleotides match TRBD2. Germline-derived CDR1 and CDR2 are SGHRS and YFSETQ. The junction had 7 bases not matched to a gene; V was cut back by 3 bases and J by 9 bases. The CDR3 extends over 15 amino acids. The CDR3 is CASSSSGGAKSIQYF. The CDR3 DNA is TGCGCCAGCAGCTCTAGCGGGGGGGCTAAGAGCATTCAGTACTTC. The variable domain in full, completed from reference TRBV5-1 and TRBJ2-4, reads KAGVTQTPRYLIKTRGQQVTLSCSPISGHRSVSWYQQTPGQGLQFLFEYFSETQRNKGNFPGRFSGRQFSNSRSEMNVSTLELGDSALYLCASSSSGGAKSIQYFGAGTRLSVL.

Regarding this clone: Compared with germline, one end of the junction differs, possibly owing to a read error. The CDR3 nucleotides are TGTGCTAGCAGCTCTAGCGGGGGGGCGACTGAGCAGTTCTTC. Translated, it gives CASSSSGGATEQFF. The chain employs TRBV7-7 and TRBJ2-1, with TRBD2 matching 12 bases. Germline V gene lookup returns CDR1 SSHAT and CDR2 FNYEAQ (reference sequence). This CDR3 is built from 14 residues. The full variable domain, rest sourced from reference TRBV7-7 and TRBJ2-1, is GAGVSQSPRYKVTKRGQDVTLRCDPISSHATLYWYQQALGQGPEFLTYFNYEAQPDKSGLPSDRFSAERPEGSISTLTIQRTEQRDSAMYRCASSSSGGATEQFFGPGTRLTVL.

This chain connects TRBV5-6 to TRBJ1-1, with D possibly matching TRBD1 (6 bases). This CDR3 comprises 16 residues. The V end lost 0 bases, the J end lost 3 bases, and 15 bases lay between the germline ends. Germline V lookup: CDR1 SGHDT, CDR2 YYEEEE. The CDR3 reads CASSLDGGRRDTEAFF. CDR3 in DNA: TGTGCCAGCAGCTTGGACGGGGGGCGAAGGGACACTGAAGCTTTCTTT.

The CDR3 DNA is TGTGCCAGCAGCTTAGAGACAGGGGGCGGCTACACCTTC. It specifies CASSLETGGGYTF. The gene calls are TRBV7-2 and TRBJ1-2; 10 bases are a match to TRBD1. V gave up 1 base and J gave up 8 bases; unmatched junction bases: 1. CDR3 length: 13 residues. The germline CDR1 and CDR2 sequences are SGHTA and FQGNSA.

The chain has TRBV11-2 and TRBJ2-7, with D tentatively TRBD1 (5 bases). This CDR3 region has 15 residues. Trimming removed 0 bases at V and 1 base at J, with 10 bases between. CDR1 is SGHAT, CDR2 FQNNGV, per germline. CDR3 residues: CASSLDGGQSYEQYF. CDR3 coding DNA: TGTGCCAGCAGCTTAGATGGCGGACAATCCTACGAGCAGTACTTC.

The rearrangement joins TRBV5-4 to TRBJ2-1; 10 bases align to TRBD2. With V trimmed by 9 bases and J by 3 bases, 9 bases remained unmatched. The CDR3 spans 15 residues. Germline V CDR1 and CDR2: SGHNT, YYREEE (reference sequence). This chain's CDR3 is CATRDSGGNYNEQFF. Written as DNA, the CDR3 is TGTGCCACTCGGGATAGCGGGGGGAACTACAATGAGCAGTTCTTC.

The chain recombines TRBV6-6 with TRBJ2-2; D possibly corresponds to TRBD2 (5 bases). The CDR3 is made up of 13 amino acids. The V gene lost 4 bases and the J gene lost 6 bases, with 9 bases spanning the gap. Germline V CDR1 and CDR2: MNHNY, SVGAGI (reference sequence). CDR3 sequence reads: CASSLRAPGELFF. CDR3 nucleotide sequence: TGTGCCAGCAGTTTGAGGGCGCCCGGGGAGCTGTTTTTT.

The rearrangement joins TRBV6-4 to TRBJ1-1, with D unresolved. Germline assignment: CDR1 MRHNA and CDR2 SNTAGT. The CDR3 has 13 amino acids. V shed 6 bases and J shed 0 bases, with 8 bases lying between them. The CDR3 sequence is CASREGMNTEAFF. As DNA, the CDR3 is TGTGCCAGCAGAGAGGGCATGAACACTGAAGCTTTCTTT.

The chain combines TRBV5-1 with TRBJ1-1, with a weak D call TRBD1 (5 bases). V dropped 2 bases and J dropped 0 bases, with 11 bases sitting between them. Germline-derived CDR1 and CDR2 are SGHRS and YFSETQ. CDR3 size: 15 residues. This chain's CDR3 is CASSLGQDMNTEAFF. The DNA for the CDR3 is TGCGCCAGCAGCTTAGGGCAGGACATGAACACTGAAGCTTTCTTT.

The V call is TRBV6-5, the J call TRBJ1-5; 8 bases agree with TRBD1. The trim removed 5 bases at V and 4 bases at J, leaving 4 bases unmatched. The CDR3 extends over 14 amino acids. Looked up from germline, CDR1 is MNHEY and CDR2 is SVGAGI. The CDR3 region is CASSLRGQNQPQHF. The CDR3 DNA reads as TGTGCCAGCAGTCTCAGGGGGCAAAATCAGCCCCAGCATTTT.

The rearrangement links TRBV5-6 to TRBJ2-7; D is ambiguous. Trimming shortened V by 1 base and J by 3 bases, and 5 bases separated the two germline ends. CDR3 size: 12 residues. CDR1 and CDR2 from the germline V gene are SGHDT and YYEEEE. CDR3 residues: CASSLTDYEQYF. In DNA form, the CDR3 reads TGTGCCAGCAGCTTGACAGACTACGAGCAGTACTTC.

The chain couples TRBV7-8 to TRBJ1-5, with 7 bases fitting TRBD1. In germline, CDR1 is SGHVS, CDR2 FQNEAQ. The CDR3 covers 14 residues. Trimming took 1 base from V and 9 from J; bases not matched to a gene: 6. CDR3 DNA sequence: TGTGCCAGCAGCTTAGTTAGGGGGCCAGGGCCCCAGCATTTT. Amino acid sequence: CASSLVRGPGPQHF.

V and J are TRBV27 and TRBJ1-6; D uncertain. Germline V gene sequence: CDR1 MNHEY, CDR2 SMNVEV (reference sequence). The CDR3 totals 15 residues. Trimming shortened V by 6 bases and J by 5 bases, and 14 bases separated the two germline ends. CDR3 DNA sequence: TGTGCCAGCAGCTCCGAGGGTATCCATAATTCACCCCTCCACTTT. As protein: CASSSEGIHNSPLHF.

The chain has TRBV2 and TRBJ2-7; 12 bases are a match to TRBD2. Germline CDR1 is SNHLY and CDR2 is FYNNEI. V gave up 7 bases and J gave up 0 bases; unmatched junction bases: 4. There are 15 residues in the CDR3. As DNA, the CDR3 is TGTGCCAGCACCGGACTAGCGGGGCGCTCCTACGAGCAGTACTTC. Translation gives CASTGLAGRSYEQYF.

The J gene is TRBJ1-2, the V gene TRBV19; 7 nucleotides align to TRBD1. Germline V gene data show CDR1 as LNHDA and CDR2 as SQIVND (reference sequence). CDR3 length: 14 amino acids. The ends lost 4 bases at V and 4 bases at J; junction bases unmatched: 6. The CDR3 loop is CASSTRDRIYGYTF. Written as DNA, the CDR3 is TGTGCCAGTAGTACCCGGGACAGAATCTATGGCTACACCTTC. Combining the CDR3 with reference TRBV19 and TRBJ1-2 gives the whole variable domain DGGITQSPKYLFRKEGQNVTLSCEQNLNHDAMYWYRQDPGQGLRLIYYSQIVNDFQKGDIAEGYSVSREKKESFPLTVTSAQKNPTAFYLCASSTRDRIYGYTFGSGTRLTVV.

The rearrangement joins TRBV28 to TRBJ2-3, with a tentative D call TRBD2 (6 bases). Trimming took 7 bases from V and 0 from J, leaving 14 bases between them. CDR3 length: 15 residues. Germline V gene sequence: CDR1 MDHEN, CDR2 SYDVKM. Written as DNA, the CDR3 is TGTGCCAGCAAGGGATTTGGAGGGAGCACAGATACGCAGTATTTT. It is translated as CASKGFGGSTDTQYF.

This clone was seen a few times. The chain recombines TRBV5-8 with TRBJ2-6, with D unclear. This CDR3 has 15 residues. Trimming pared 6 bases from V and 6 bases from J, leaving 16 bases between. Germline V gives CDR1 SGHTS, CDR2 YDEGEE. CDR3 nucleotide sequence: TGTGCCAGCACACTTCCCCTGATTGTGGCCAACGTCCTGACTTTC. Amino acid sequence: CASTLPLIVANVLTF.